This is a list of T cell receptor beta chains from one sample in a study of T cell responses to AZD1222 COVID-19 vaccine. Method: immunoSEQ multiplex PCR; TCRdb's copy keeps in-frame clones and lacks some. The data contain 75,000 to 100,000 clones, about 88% of them seen just once; the ten biggest clones take up roughly 2.8%. The sequencing here drew on peripheral blood, taken on day 0 of AZD1222 vaccination. Receptor source: an adult in good health. CDR3s include the opening cysteine and the closing phenylalanine or tryptophan. The D gene is left open where the match is weak. Not every row has a clone size; where given, it reads once, few, many or a size class.

V gene,D gene,J gene,clone size,CDR3 protein,CDR3 DNA
TRBV6-5,.,TRBJ2-1,.,CASSPGRLYNEQFF,TGTGCCAGCAGTCCGGGACGCCTGTACAATGAGCAGTTCTTC
TRBV6-5,TRBD1,TRBJ2-7,once,CASKTLGTGGREQYF,TGTGCCAGCAAAACCTTAGGGACAGGGGGAAGGGAGCAGTACTTC
TRBV11-2,.,TRBJ1-5,.,CASSTGFNQPQHF,TGTGCCAGCAGCACGGGATTTAATCAGCCCCAGCATTTT
TRBV3-1/TRBV3-2,TRBD1,TRBJ2-7,.,CASSQLDREQYF,TGTGCCAGCAGCCAACTGGACAGGGAGCAGTACTTC
TRBV6-1,.,TRBJ2-1,.,CASSEEVGGLSYNEQFF,TGTGCCAGCAGTGAAGAGGTGGGGGGGCTGTCCTACAATGAGCAGTTCTTC
TRBV3-1/TRBV3-2,TRBD2,TRBJ2-1,.,CASSGTSNNEQFF,TGTGCCAGCAGCGGGACTAGTAACAATGAGCAGTTCTTC
TRBV5-1,.,TRBJ1-2,.,CASSIHFTSGGYTF,TGCGCCAGCAGCATACACTTCACGTCGGGTGGCTACACCTTC
TRBV9,.,TRBJ2-2,.,CASSVTQKNTGELFF,TGTGCCAGCAGCGTAACACAGAAGAACACCGGGGAGCTGTTTTTT
TRBV6-5,.,TRBJ1-2,.,CASRYSFPGANYGYTF,TGTGCCAGCAGGTACAGTTTTCCGGGAGCTAACTATGGCTACACCTTC
TRBV13,.,TRBJ1-2,few,CASSLRGPGYTF,TGTGCCAGCAGCTTAAGAGGTCCAGGCTACACCTTC
TRBV3-1/TRBV3-2,.,TRBJ2-4,.,CASSQGGPLNIQYF,TGTGCCAGCAGCCAAGGGGGACCCCTAAACATTCAGTACTTC
TRBV11-3,TRBD1,TRBJ2-5,.,CASGDRDSETQYF,TGTGCCAGCGGGGACAGGGATTCAGAGACCCAGTACTTC
TRBV11-3,.,TRBJ2-5,.,CASSKRDSQETQYF,TGTGCCAGCAGCAAGCGGGACAGCCAAGAGACCCAGTACTTC
TRBV7-9,.,TRBJ2-7,.,CASSWENYEQYF,TGTGCCAGCAGCTGGGAGAACTACGAGCAGTACTTC
TRBV4-1,TRBD1,TRBJ1-6,.,CASSRGTDNSPLHF,TGCGCCAGCAGCCGTGGGACAGATAATTCACCCCTCCACTTT
TRBV10-2,.,TRBJ1-4,.,CASRGTNEKLFF,TGCGCCAGCAGAGGAACTAATGAAAAACTGTTTTTT